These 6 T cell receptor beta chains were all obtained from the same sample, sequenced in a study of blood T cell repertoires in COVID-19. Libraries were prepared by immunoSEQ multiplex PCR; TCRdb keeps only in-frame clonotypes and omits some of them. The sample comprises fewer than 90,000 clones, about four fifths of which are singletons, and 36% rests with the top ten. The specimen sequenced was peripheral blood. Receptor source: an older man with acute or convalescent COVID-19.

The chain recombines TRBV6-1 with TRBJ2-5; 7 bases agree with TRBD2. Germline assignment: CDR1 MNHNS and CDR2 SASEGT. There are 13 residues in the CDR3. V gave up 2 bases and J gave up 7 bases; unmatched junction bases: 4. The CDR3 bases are TGTGCCAGCAGTGAAAGGCTAGCGGTGACCCAGTACTTC. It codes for CASSERLAVTQYF.

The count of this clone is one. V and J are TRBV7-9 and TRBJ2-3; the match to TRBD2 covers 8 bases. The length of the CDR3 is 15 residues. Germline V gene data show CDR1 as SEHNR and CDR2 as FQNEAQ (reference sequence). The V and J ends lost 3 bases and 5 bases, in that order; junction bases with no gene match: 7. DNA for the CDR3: TGTGCCAGCAGCTTGAGCGGGAGTCCCGAAGATACGCAGTATTTT. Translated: CASSLSGSPEDTQYF.

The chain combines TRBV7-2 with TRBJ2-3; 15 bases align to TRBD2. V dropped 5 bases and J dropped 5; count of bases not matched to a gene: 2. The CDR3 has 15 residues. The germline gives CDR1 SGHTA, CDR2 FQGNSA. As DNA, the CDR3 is TGTGCCAGCAGCCAGGGACTAGCGGGGGGAGATACGCAGTATTTT. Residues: CASSQGLAGGDTQYF.

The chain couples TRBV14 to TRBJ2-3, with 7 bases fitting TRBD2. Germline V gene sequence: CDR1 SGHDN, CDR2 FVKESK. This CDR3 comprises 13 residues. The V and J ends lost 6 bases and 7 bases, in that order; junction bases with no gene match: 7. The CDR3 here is CASSQLARNTQYF. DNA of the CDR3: TGTGCCAGCAGTCAACTAGCGCGCAATACGCAGTATTTT.

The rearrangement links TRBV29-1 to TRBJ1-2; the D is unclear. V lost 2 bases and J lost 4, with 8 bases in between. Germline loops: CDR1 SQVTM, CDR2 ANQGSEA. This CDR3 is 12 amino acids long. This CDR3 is CSVEKGSYGYTF. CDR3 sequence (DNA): TGCAGCGTTGAAAAAGGGAGCTATGGCTACACCTTC.

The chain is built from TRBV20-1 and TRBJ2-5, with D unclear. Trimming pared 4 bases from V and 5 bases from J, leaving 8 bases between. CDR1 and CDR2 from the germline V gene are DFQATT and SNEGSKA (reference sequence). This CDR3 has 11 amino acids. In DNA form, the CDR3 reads TGCAGTGCTAACCCGCGGGAGACCCAGTACTTC. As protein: CSANPRETQYF.